Listed below are T cell receptor beta chains from one sample, sequenced in a study of Graves' ophthalmopathy and Graves' hyperthyroidism. One entry per CDR3 protein results from TCRdb running MiXCR on the multiplex PCR reads. The sample has fewer than 250,000 distinct CDR3 sequences; less than 30% are singletons. The specimen was peripheral blood. The receptors come from a man aged 45-65 years with Graves' ophthalmopathy. CDR3s include the opening cysteine and the closing phenylalanine or tryptophan. A D gene is named only where the DNA matches it firmly. Some rows have no size entry. The others give once, few or many, or a class for an expanded clone.

clone_size j_call d_call v_call cdr3_aa cdr3_nt
many TRBJ2-2 TRBD1 TRBV11-2 CATRGQGARITTGELFF TGTGCCACCAGGGGACAGGGGGCTAGAATCACGACCGGGGAGCTGTTTTTT
- TRBJ1-1 TRBD1 TRBV12-3/TRBV12-4 CASSNGQGGEAFF TGTGCCAGCAGTAACGGACAGGGAGGTGAAGCTTTCTTT
many TRBJ1-5 - TRBV20-1 CSARDQRGIEPQHF TGCAGTGCTAGAGATCAGAGGGGGATTGAGCCCCAGCATTTT
- TRBJ2-5 - TRBV24-1 CATSDLSGDQETQYF TGTGCCACCAGTGATTTGTCAGGGGACCAAGAGACCCAGTACTTC
many TRBJ1-2 - TRBV3-1 CASSQVGVGYTF TGTGCCAGCAGCCAAGTGGGGGTCGGCTACACCTTC
many TRBJ2-7 - TRBV7-2 CASSPYLGRHSYEQYF TGTGCCAGCAGCCCTTATTTGGGACGGCACTCCTACGAGCAGTACTTC
- TRBJ2-7 TRBD1 TRBV2 CASSYSEGTGDSGQYF TGTGCCAGCAGTTACTCTGAAGGGACAGGGGACTCCGGGCAGTACTTC
many TRBJ2-5 TRBD2 TRBV5-1 CASSFISGGQETQYF TGCGCCAGCAGCTTCATAAGCGGGGGTCAAGAGACCCAGTACTTC
- TRBJ1-1 - TRBV6-2/TRBV6-3 CASSYSPQGNTEAFF TGTGCCAGCAGTTACTCCCCACAGGGGAACACTGAAGCTTTCTTT
many TRBJ2-5 - TRBV7-2 CASSSGTERYF TGTGCCAGCAGCTCCGGGACGGAGAGGTACTTC
many TRBJ2-5 - TRBV30 CAWSLRGEAQYF TGTGCCTGGAGCCTTAGGGGGGAGGCCCAGTACTTC
- TRBJ1-1 - TRBV7-9 CASSLPKGRDTEAFF TGTGCCAGCAGCTTACCGAAGGGTCGGGACACTGAAGCTTTCTTT
many TRBJ2-7 - TRBV6-2/TRBV6-3 CASSSKTDSYEQYF TGTGCCAGCAGTTCCAAAACGGACAGCTACGAGCAGTACTTC
once TRBJ1-2 - TRBV28 CASTYDTHGYTF TGTGCCAGCACCTACGACACCCATGGCTACACCTTC
once TRBJ2-5 - TRBV11-3 CASSRLFGETQYF TGTGCCAGCAGCCGCCTCTTTGGGGAAACCCAGTACTTC
- TRBJ2-5 - TRBV24-1 CATSLGLEEETQYF TGTGCCACCAGTCTTGGGTTAGAGGAGGAGACCCAGTACTTC
- TRBJ1-5 - TRBV28 CASSYGTPGVGQPQHF TGTGCCAGCAGTTACGGGACTCCCGGCGTGGGTCAGCCCCAGCATTTT
few TRBJ2-7 - TRBV6-1 CASREGTSYYEQYF TGTGCCAGCAGGGAAGGGACTTCGTACTACGAGCAGTACTTC
many TRBJ2-7 - TRBV28 CASSRPTGYYEQYF TGTGCCAGCAGTCGCCCCACAGGGTACTACGAGCAGTACTTC
- TRBJ2-4 TRBD1 TRBV12-3/TRBV12-4 CASSLRTGTMYF TGTGCCAGCAGTCTTCGGACAGGGACGATGTACTTC
- TRBJ2-7 TRBD2 TRBV7-4 CASSLSLAGHSYEQYF TGTGCCAGCAGCTTAAGTCTAGCGGGCCACTCCTACGAGCAGTACTTC
- TRBJ1-2 - TRBV6-2/TRBV6-3 CASRSYGYTF TGTGCCAGCAGATCCTATGGCTACACCTTC
many TRBJ1-1 - TRBV7-9 CASRARTARNTEAFF TGTGCCAGCAGGGCCCGGACGGCCAGGAACACTGAAGCTTTCTTT
many TRBJ2-7 TRBD2 TRBV7-2 CASTQTSGSPYEQYF TGTGCCAGCACCCAGACTAGCGGGAGCCCCTACGAGCAGTACTTC
many TRBJ2-5 - TRBV6-1 CASSSRLETQYF TGTGCCAGCAGCTCGAGGTTGGAGACCCAGTACTTC
many TRBJ1-5 - TRBV27 CASRGGDHQPQHF TGTGCCAGCCGTGGGGGGGACCATCAGCCCCAGCATTTT
few TRBJ1-5 - TRBV15 CATSRDRGGPYQPQHF TGTGCCACCAGCAGAGATCGGGGCGGCCCCTATCAGCCCCAGCATTTT
- TRBJ1-2 - TRBV9 CANQRGDLYGYTF TGTGCAAACCAGCGGGGAGACCTCTATGGCTACACCTTC
many TRBJ1-5 - TRBV19 CASKGSPNQPQHF TGTGCCAGTAAGGGCAGTCCCAATCAGCCCCAGCATTTT
many TRBJ2-3 - TRBV20-1 CSAKRVGRGGLTSTDTQYF TGCAGTGCGAAGAGGGTAGGGCGGGGCGGCCTAACTAGCACAGATACGCAGTATTTT
many TRBJ1-5 - TRBV20-1 CSAKNRVGQPQHF TGCAGTGCTAAAAACAGGGTCGGTCAGCCCCAGCATTTT
many TRBJ2-7 - TRBV4-2 CASSQDKGSYEQYF TGTGCCAGCAGCCAAGACAAGGGGTCCTACGAGCAGTACTTC
many TRBJ1-5 - TRBV6-5 CASRAPQFGNQPQHF TGTGCCAGCAGAGCCCCGCAGTTTGGTAATCAGCCCCAGCATTTT
many TRBJ2-7 TRBD2 TRBV12-3/TRBV12-4 CASRSTSGRRDEQYF TGTGCCAGCAGATCGACTAGCGGGAGGCGGGACGAGCAGTACTTC
- TRBJ2-4 - TRBV12-3/TRBV12-4 CASSVTGPRAKNIQYF TGTGCCAGCAGCGTTACAGGGCCAAGGGCCAAAAACATTCAGTACTTC
many TRBJ2-2 - TRBV30 CAWSPQSGELFF TGTGCCTGGAGTCCTCAATCCGGGGAGCTGTTTTTT
many TRBJ2-4 TRBD1 TRBV12-3/TRBV12-4 CASSLITGGRAKNIQYF TGTGCCAGCAGTTTAATAACAGGGGGCAGAGCCAAAAACATTCAGTACTTC
many TRBJ2-5 TRBD1 TRBV12-3/TRBV12-4 CASRSRGPETQYF TGTGCCAGCAGAAGTAGGGGGCCAGAGACCCAGTACTTC
many TRBJ1-1 - TRBV13 CASSGGRLNTEAFF TGTGCCAGCAGCGGGGGGCGTTTGAACACTGAAGCTTTCTTT
many TRBJ1-5 - TRBV20-1 CSASLGSNQPQHF TGCAGTGCTTCATTGGGAAGCAATCAGCCCCAGCATTTT
- TRBJ1-3 - TRBV12-3/TRBV12-4 CASSEGFGNTIYF TGTGCCAGCAGCGAGGGTTTTGGAAACACCATATATTTT
many TRBJ2-5 - TRBV29-1 CSVEASEETQYF TGCAGCGTTGAGGCCAGCGAAGAGACCCAGTACTTC
- TRBJ1-5 - TRBV6-2/TRBV6-3 CASSHYGSNQPQHF TGTGCCAGCAGTCATTACGGTAGCAATCAGCCCCAGCATTTT
many TRBJ2-5 - TRBV15 CATSRDGGTQYF TGTGCCACCAGCAGAGATGGCGGGACCCAGTACTTC
- TRBJ2-7 - TRBV29-1 CSVDRGFVGEQYF TGCAGCGTTGACCGGGGATTTGTGGGCGAGCAGTACTTC